The rows below give T cell receptor beta chains drawn from one sample of a study of radiation and T cells in renal cell carcinoma. Profiling relied on immunoSEQ multiplex PCR, and the TCRdb table lists in-frame clones only, not all of them. This table has roughly 130,000 clones, over 75% appearing once. Material: blood, obtained from a patient whose treatment included radiotherapy and nephrectomy. Every receptor here comes from a woman aged 45-65 years with renal cell carcinoma. The CDR3 runs from the conserved cysteine through the conserved F or W. The D gene is left open where the match is weak. Clone size is given for some rows only: seen once, a few or many times, or a class if the clone is expanded.

D	length	size	V	J	CDR3	DNA
TRBD1	14	-	TRBV15	TRBJ1-6	CATSHRDSISPLHF	TGTGCCACCAGCCACCGGGACAGTATTTCACCCCTCCACTTT
-	13	-	TRBV5-1	TRBJ2-1	CASSLGGTNEQFF	TGCGCCAGCAGTTTAGGCGGGACAAATGAGCAGTTCTTC
TRBD2	15	-	TRBV7-2	TRBJ2-1	CASSLLAGGENEQFF	TGTGCCAGCAGCTTACTAGCGGGGGGCGAAAATGAGCAGTTCTTC
-	12	-	TRBV6-5	TRBJ2-2	CASSYGTGELFF	TGTGCCAGCAGTTACGGCACCGGGGAGCTGTTTTTT
-	12	-	TRBV2	TRBJ1-2	CASSPENYGYTF	TGTGCCAGCTCTCCAGAGAACTATGGCTACACCTTC
-	13	-	TRBV28	TRBJ1-2	CAAKPVGNYGYTF	TGTGCCGCCAAGCCCGTGGGGAACTATGGCTACACCTTC
-	15	-	TRBV19	TRBJ2-7	CASSMGLARSYEQYF	TGTGCCAGTAGTATGGGGTTGGCGCGTTCCTACGAGCAGTACTTC
-	14	-	TRBV7-2	TRBJ2-5	CASSLTGIRETQYF	TGTGCCAGCAGCTTAACTGGGATACGGGAGACCCAGTACTTC
-	13	-	TRBV6-5	TRBJ2-7	CASRSRGRHEQYF	TGTGCCAGCAGATCCAGGGGGAGGCACGAGCAGTACTTC
-	13	-	TRBV4-1	TRBJ2-7	CASSHPNGGEQYF	TGCGCCAGCAGCCACCCTAACGGTGGCGAGCAGTACTTC
TRBD2	15	-	TRBV7-3	TRBJ2-3	CASSLGTSAPDTQYF	TGTGCCAGCAGCTTAGGGACTAGCGCTCCAGATACGCAGTATTTT
-	13	-	TRBV19	TRBJ1-2	CASRPRGIDGYTF	TGTGCCAGCCGGCCCCGGGGGATTGATGGCTACACCTTC
-	16	-	TRBV5-5	TRBJ1-6	CASSPAIRDINSPLHF	TGTGCCAGCAGCCCGGCAATCCGGGACATAAATTCACCCCTCCACTTT
-	16	-	TRBV5-1	TRBJ2-2	CASSLRVIGNTGELFF	TGCGCCAGCAGCTTGAGGGTGATAGGGAACACCGGGGAGCTGTTTTTT
-	15	once	TRBV7-2	TRBJ2-7	CASSWTDSLPGEQYF	TGTGCCAGCAGCTGGACTGACTCCCTCCCAGGCGAGCAGTACTTT
TRBD1	15	-	TRBV2	TRBJ1-4	CASKLDREINEKLFF	TGTGCCAGCAAATTGGACAGGGAGATTAATGAAAAACTGTTTTTT
-	13	-	TRBV5-5	TRBJ2-4	CASSLVTNNIQYF	TGTGCCAGCAGCTTGGTGACTAACAACATTCAGTACTTC
-	14	once	TRBV6-1	TRBJ1-2	CASSENERYYGYTF	TGTGCCAGCAGTGAAAATGAGCGATACTATGGCTACACCTTC
-	18	-	TRBV21-1	TRBJ2-6	CASSKERDARSGANVLTF	TGTGCCAGCAGCAAAGAACGGGACGCACGCTCTGGGGCCAACGTCCTGACTTTC
TRBD1	15	-	TRBV5-4	TRBJ2-1	CASSQGTGLFNEQFF	TGTGCCAGCAGCCAAGGGACAGGGCTTTTCAATGAGCAGTTCTTC
-	15	-	TRBV7-2	TRBJ1-2	CASSLGTGRGYGYTF	TGTGCCAGCAGCTTAGGAACAGGACGTGGCTATGGCTACACCTTC